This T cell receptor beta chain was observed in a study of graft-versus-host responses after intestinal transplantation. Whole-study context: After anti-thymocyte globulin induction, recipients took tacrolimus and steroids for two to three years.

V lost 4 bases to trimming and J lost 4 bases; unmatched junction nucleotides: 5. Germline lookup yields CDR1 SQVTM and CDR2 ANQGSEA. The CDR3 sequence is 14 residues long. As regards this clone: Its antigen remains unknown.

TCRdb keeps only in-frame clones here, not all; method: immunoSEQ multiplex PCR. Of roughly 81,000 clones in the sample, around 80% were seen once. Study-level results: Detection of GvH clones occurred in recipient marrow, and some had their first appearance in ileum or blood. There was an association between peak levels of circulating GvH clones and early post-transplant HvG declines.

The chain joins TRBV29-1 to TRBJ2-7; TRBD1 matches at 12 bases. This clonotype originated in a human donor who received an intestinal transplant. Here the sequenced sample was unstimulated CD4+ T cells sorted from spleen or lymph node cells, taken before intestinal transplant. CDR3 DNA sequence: TGCAGCGTTGTGACGGGACAGGGGGCTTACGAGCAGTACTTC. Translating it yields CSVVTGQGAYEQYF.